The clone carrying this T cell receptor (beta chain) turned up a few times. The antigen is unknown. Its ends do not fully match the called genes, so a read error is possible. The germline CDR1 and CDR2 sequences are LGHDT and YNNKEL (reference sequence). CDR3 length: 15 amino acids. Amplified TCR beta CDR3 regions derived from RNA transcripts. The primer set for the first-round RT-PCR of the TCR CDR3 was HTBI. TCRdb redid the calling of the multiplex PCR reads with MiXCR, one entry per CDR3 protein. The table shows roughly 380,000 distinct CDR3 sequences, with about 14% occurring only once. This specimen comes from a study of T cells in Graves' hyperthyroidism and ophthalmopathy. Across the study: Peripheral blood was secured at the point of initial diagnosis, before any treatment.

Lactation, pregnancy, other autoimmune disease or uncontrolled infection excluded patients. The PBMCs were taken from about 10 ml of fresh peripheral blood. General study results and limits: Clonotypes that were expanded in thyroid above 0.001 mostly appeared in blood too.

The sequenced sample consisted of blood. The sequence came from a woman aged 55-70 years with Graves' hyperthyroidism. The chain recombines TRBV3-1 with TRBJ1-2; TRBD1 matches at 7 bases. CDR3 in amino acids: CASGQDVTGNYGYTF. CDR3 sequence (DNA): TGTGCCAGCGGCCAAGACGTGACAGGGAACTATGGCTACACCTTC.